The present entry profiles one T cell receptor (beta chain) with its context. Different DNA sequences within this sample yield the same CDR3. The sample comes from a study of blood T cell repertoires in COVID-19. About the research overall: The samples span acute and convalescent COVID-19 from the United States, Italy and Spain.

Enrolled through a virtual design, the participants were between roughly 18 and 100 years of age and came from 24 US areas. J lost 4 bases, V lost 3 bases, and 1 base had no gene match. Germline V gene sequence: CDR1 SGHTA, CDR2 FQGNSA. The CDR3 runs 14 residues. Some clones are missing from TCRdb's copy, which holds only in-frame ones; the method was immunoSEQ multiplex PCR. The sample records around 240,000 clones, about nine tenths being singletons. This TCR derives from a human donor in a cohort exposed to, infected with or recovered from COVID-19 (not recorded which). The donor label of this sample is uncertain. The sequencing input was PBMCs or T cells enriched from blood (not recorded which). This chain joins TRBV7-2 and TRBJ1-5; TRBD1 matches at 9 bases. CDR3 sequence (DNA): TGTGCCAGCAGCTTGGACAGGGGTAATCAGCCCCAGCATTTT. Its protein is CASSLDRGNQPQHF.